The clone carrying this T cell receptor (beta chain) was counted many times. The antigen is not known. These data belong to a study of CD8 T cells in ankylosing spondylitis. Quantitative molecular-barcoded 5'-RACE generated the TCR beta libraries. TCRdb used MiXCR to reprocess the 5' RACE reads, holding one entry per CDR3 protein. There are around 330,000 distinct CDR3 sequences in the sample; around 10% occur only once, and roughly 9.2% lies in the top ten. Germline values: CDR1 SGHVS, CDR2 FQNEAQ. The CDR3 is made up of 14 amino acids. The ends were cut back, 2 bases at V and 2 bases at J, with 10 bases in the middle. Study outcomes and limitations: The authors reported significant enrichment of disease-linked clones in matched ankylosing spondylitis synovial fluid.

The origin of this receptor is a female donor with ankylosing spondylitis or in good health (not recorded which). V usage is TRBV7-8 and J usage is TRBJ2-7; maybe TRBD2 (5 bases). Sequenced input: blood, either unsorted or a sorted T cell fraction (not recorded which). The CDR3 spells CASSLSSGTYEQYF. The CDR3 region has the DNA TGTGCCAGCAGCTTATCCTCGGGGACCTACGAGCAGTACTTC.